This passage covers 21 T cell receptor beta chains from one sample sequenced in a study of OX40 agonist ivuxolimab in advanced cancers. Using immunoSEQ multiplex PCR, the repertoire was profiled, and TCRdb retains in-frame clones only, with some absent. This table holds 45,000 or so clones, approximately 91% found once. This specimen was CD4+ or CD8+ T cells sorted from blood, taken in a trial of the OX40 agonist ivuxolimab. Receptors were obtained from an adult with an advanced solid tumor such as melanoma, head and neck, liver or kidney cancer.

As concerns this clone: Other DNA sequences of this sample code for an identical CDR3. J is TRBJ2-6 and V is TRBV5-6; D is ambiguous. Germline-derived CDR1 and CDR2 are SGHDT and YYEEEE. There are 15 residues in the CDR3. Trimming stripped 2 bases from V and 0 bases from J, with 6 bases between. The CDR3 loop is CASSLAFSGANVLTF. The CDR3 bases are TGTGCCAGCAGCTTAGCCTTCTCTGGGGCCAACGTCCTGACTTTC.

The chain links TRBV7-9 to TRBJ2-1; 8 nucleotides align to TRBD2. The CDR3 sequence is 15 residues long. Germline CDR1 SEHNR, CDR2 FQNEAQ (reference sequence). Losses at the gene ends were 7 bases for V and 3 bases for J; bases not matched to a gene: 8. The CDR3 DNA is TGTGCCAGCACCCCCCCGCGGGGGGACTACAATGAGCAGTTCTTC. Residues: CASTPPRGDYNEQFF.

The genes are TRBV10-2 and TRBJ2-5; TRBD1 matches 7 bases. V gave up 4 bases and J gave up 1 base; unmatched junction bases: 6. In germline, CDR1 is WSHSY, CDR2 SAAADI. The CDR3 is 15 residues long. CDR3 nucleotides: TGCGCCAGCAGTGCTCCCGGGACAGTCCAAGAGACCCAGTACTTC. Amino acids: CASSAPGTVQETQYF.

This clone was counted once. The genes are TRBV19 and TRBJ2-1; no definite D call. In germline, CDR1 is LNHDA, CDR2 SQIVND (reference sequence). Trimming took off 8 bases at V and 12 bases at J, with 5 bases between the two ends. The CDR3 is 8 residues long. The CDR3 loop is CASAMQFF. The CDR3 DNA follows: TGTGCCAGTGCGATGCAGTTCTTC.

The chain carries TRBV27 and TRBJ2-2; 7 nucleotides align to TRBD1. Germline V gene data show CDR1 as MNHEY and CDR2 as SMNVEV (reference sequence). The CDR3 sequence is 14 residues long. Germline trimming cut 5 bases from V and 5 bases from J; bases unmatched to any gene: 5. CDR3 amino acids: CASSPTGNTGELFF. For the CDR3, the DNA is TGTGCCAGCAGTCCGACAGGGAATACCGGGGAGCTGTTTTTT.

This rearrangement joins TRBV7-9 to TRBJ2-7, with D hard to call. CDR1 SEHNR and CDR2 FQNEAQ come from the germline V gene (reference sequence). CDR3 size: 14 residues. V dropped 1 base and J dropped 5 bases, with 12 bases sitting between them. The DNA of the CDR3 is TGTGCCAGCAGCTTAGACAACGGTTGGAACGAGCAGTACTTC. It codes for CASSLDNGWNEQYF.

The chain uses TRBV6-6 and TRBJ2-1, with D uncertain. Germline lookup yields CDR1 MNHNY and CDR2 SVGAGI (reference sequence). V gave up 5 bases and J gave up 5 bases, with 10 bases separating them. CDR3 length equals 13 residues. In DNA, the CDR3 is TGTGCCAGCAGTGAGCCAACCAACAATGAGCAGTTCTTC. Translating gives CASSEPTNNEQFF.

In the case of this clone: A read error may be the cause here, since a much bigger clone is one base away. The chain has TRBV6-1 and TRBJ2-7; D is possibly TRBD1 (6 bases). CDR3 length: 13 amino acids. Germline values: CDR1 MNHNS, CDR2 SASEGT. This CDR3 is CASSEGDKYGQYF. CDR3 coding DNA: TGTGCCAGCAGTGAAGGGGACAAATACGGGCAGTACTTC.

This clone was seen once. CDR3 nucleotide sequence: TGTGCCAGCAGCCAAGGACAGGGTCGGGAGAGTGAGCAGTTCTTC. Protein product: CASSQGQGRESEQFF. The chain uses TRBV16 and TRBJ2-1, with TRBD1 identical over 8 bases. CDR1 and CDR2 (germline): KGHSY, FQNENV. There are 15 residues in the CDR3. V shed 2 bases and J 9 bases; nucleotides not matched to a gene: 9.

This clone was counted a single time. V usage is TRBV7-8 and J usage is TRBJ2-7; 12 positions agree with TRBD2. The junction had 5 bases not matched to a gene; V was cut back by 5 bases and J by 6 bases. The germline CDR1 and CDR2 sequences are SGHVS and FQNEAQ. This CDR3 is 14 amino acids long. The CDR3 nucleotides read TGTGCCAGCAGCCCCAGGACTAGCGGGGCCGAGCAGTACTTC. Its protein product is CASSPRTSGAEQYF.

The chain carries TRBV12-2 and TRBJ2-1; TRBD2 was called by the table and not checked on the DNA. TRBV12-2 is termed a pseudogene. The CDR3 is 15 residues long. The CDR3 sequence: CASRLMGGADNEQFF. CDR3 DNA: TGTGCAAGTCGCTTAATGGGGGGAGCGGACAATGAGCAGTTCTTC.

This chain uses TRBV19 with TRBJ2-1, with 8 bases that match TRBD2. The CDR3 totals 16 residues. Germline V gene data show CDR1 as LNHDA and CDR2 as SQIVND (reference sequence). V lost 4 bases to trimming and J lost 3 bases; unmatched junction nucleotides: 8. DNA for the CDR3: TGTGCCAGTAGTACCGGGACTAGAACGTTCTACAATGAGCAGTTCTTC. Residues: CASSTGTRTFYNEQFF.

This rearrangement joins TRBV7-8 to TRBJ2-7; weak D call: TRBD2 (6 bases). There are 12 residues in the CDR3. Between the trimmed V and J ends, which lost 8 bases and 5 bases, there was a span of 13 bases. CDR1 is SGHVS, CDR2 FQNEAQ, per germline. For the CDR3, the DNA is TGTGCCAGCCGGAGGGCCGGGGACGAGCAGTACTTC. Its protein is CASRRAGDEQYF.

The chain employs TRBV27 and TRBJ2-2, with no clear D. The V gene's germline CDR1 is MNHEY and CDR2 SMNVEV (reference sequence). The CDR3 is 13 amino acids. V was cut by 3 bases and J by 5 bases, with 7 bases left in between. In DNA form, the CDR3 reads TGTGCCAGCAGTTTTCGGGTTACCGGGGAGCTGTTTTTT. Protein sequence: CASSFRVTGELFF.

The chain combines TRBV13 with TRBJ1-3, with D hard to call. The germline CDR1 and CDR2 sequences are PRHDT and FYEKMQ (reference sequence). V was pared by 8 bases and J by 0 bases, with 11 bases between. CDR3 length: 14 amino acids. The CDR3 region has the DNA TGTGCCAGCGGAGAACTACTCTCTGGAAACACCATATATTTT. Translation: CASGELLSGNTIYF.

The rearrangement links TRBV5-4 to TRBJ2-4; a possible D gene is TRBD2 (6 bases). The CDR3 is 17 residues long. Trimming pared 3 bases from V and 0 bases from J, leaving 16 bases between. From germline, CDR1 is SGHNT and CDR2 YYREEE (reference sequence). CDR3 protein: CASSSPPAGGAKNIQYF. The CDR3 DNA is TGTGCCAGCAGCTCCCCCCCAGCGGGTGGAGCCAAAAACATTCAGTACTTC.

The chain carries TRBV7-9 and TRBJ2-1, with 7 bases lining up with TRBD1. CDR3 length equals 15 residues. The trim removed 5 bases at V and 1 base at J, leaving 5 bases unmatched. Germline loops: CDR1 SEHNR, CDR2 FQNEAQ (reference sequence). The CDR3 region is CASSEGTVSYNEQFF. The CDR3 nucleotides are TGTGCCAGCAGCGAGGGGACAGTTTCCTACAATGAGCAGTTCTTC.

This clone appeared once. DNA of the CDR3: TGTGCCAGCAGCCTCGGAGGGCCCAATGAGCAGTTCTTC. Translation: CASSLGGPNEQFF. The chain links TRBV4-2 to TRBJ2-1, with D possibly TRBD2 on 6 matching bases. The CDR3 spans 13 residues. Trimming stripped 4 bases from V and 6 bases from J, with 10 bases between. Germline values: CDR1 LGHNA, CDR2 YNFKEQ.

The chain uses TRBV28 and TRBJ2-1; unclear D gene. The length of the CDR3 is 13 residues. Germline V gene sequence: CDR1 MDHEN, CDR2 SYDVKM. V was cut by 1 base and J by 8 bases, with 9 bases left in between. In DNA form, the CDR3 reads TGTGCCAGCAGTTTATTAAGGGTCGATGAGCAGTTCTTC. Protein sequence: CASSLLRVDEQFF.

The V and J genes are TRBV6-5 and TRBJ1-5; no definite D call. Per the germline V gene, CDR1 is MNHEY and CDR2 is SVGAGI. Between the trimmed V and J ends, which lost 2 bases and 3 bases, there was a span of 8 bases. The CDR3 totals 14 residues. The chain's CDR3 is CASSYESYNQPQHF. CDR3 sequence (DNA): TGTGCCAGCAGTTACGAGAGCTACAATCAGCCCCAGCATTTT.

The chain is built from TRBV7-6 and TRBJ2-2, with D perhaps TRBD2 (7 bases). Germline CDR1 SGHVS, CDR2 FNYEAQ. Trimming shortened V by 0 bases and J by 6 bases, and 8 bases separated the two germline ends. The CDR3 runs 14 residues. CDR3 DNA sequence: TGTGCCAGCAGCTTAGCGGGGGGGCCCGGGGAGCTGTTTTTT. Protein: CASSLAGGPGELFF.